This TCR beta chain was sequenced in a study of blood T cells in healthy people across ages. Study background: The capture of about one barcoded beta molecule per two T cells was achieved by template switching.

The germline gives CDR1 KGHDR, CDR2 SFDVKD. Trimming removed 1 base at V and 5 bases at J, with 1 base between. The CDR3 covers 11 residues. A sample-barcoded 5' primer and a J-beta primer mix were used in a second PCR of roughly 6 to 11 cycles. From the 5' RACE reads, TCRdb called clonotypes with MiXCR, one entry per CDR3 protein. This repertoire shows under 800,000 distinct CDR3 sequences, around a fifth found once; its top ten account for around 3.4%. This TCR was sampled from a man in his sixties or seventies in good health. The chain uses TRBV24-1 and TRBJ2-5; D unresolved. Specimen: blood. The CDR3 DNA reads as TGTGCCACCAGTGATTTCGAGACCCAGTACTTC. Residues: CATSDFETQYF.